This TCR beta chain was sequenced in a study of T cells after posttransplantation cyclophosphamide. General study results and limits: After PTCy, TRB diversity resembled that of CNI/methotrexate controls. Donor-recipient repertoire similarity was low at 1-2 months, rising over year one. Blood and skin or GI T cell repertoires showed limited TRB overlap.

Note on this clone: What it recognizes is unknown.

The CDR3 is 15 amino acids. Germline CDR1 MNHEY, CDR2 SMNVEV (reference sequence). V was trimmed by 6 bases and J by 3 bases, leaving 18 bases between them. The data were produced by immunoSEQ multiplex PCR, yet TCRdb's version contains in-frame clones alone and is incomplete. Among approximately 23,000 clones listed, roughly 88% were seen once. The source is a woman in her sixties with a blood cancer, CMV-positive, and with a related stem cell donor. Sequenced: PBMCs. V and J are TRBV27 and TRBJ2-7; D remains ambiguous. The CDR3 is CASRVSALGNYEQYF. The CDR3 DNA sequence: TGTGCCAGCAGGGTATCGGCCCTAGGCAACTACGAGCAGTACTTC.